This entry features one TCR beta chain sequence. The data are from a study of blood T cell repertoires in COVID-19. V lost 4 bases, J lost 5 bases, and 6 bases stayed unmatched. Germline CDR1 is KGHDR and CDR2 is SFDVKD. The CDR3 consists of 14 residues. Living in 24 US areas, the participants were between about 18 and 100 years of age. Produced via immunoSEQ multiplex PCR; TCRdb's table is partial and in-frame only. In the table there are 490,000 or so clones, 80% to 90% of which are singletons. The chain recombines TRBV24-1 with TRBJ2-5; 7 bases align to TRBD2. Sequenced input: PBMCs or T cells enriched from blood (not recorded which). The receptor was derived from a woman between 55 and 75 years old who had recovered from COVID-19. In DNA form, the CDR3 reads TGTGCCACCAGTGAATCTAGCGGCGGGGAGACCCAGTACTTC. This encodes CATSESSGGETQYF.